Following are 18 T cell receptor beta chains from one sample sequenced in a study of OX40 agonist ivuxolimab in advanced cancers. Receptor amplification or capture employed the immunoSEQ multiplex PCR assay. TCRdb retrieved this table from immuneACCESS and kept in-frame rearrangements only. Not all clones are present; in checked studies, unresolved V genes account for under half, and no reason is known for the remainder. Counted in this sample were fewer than 85,000 clones; 70% to 90% of them appeared once. The leading ten clones occupy 0.99% of the sample. Sequenced material: CD4+ or CD8+ T cells sorted from blood, taken in a trial of the OX40 agonist ivuxolimab. Receptors were obtained from an adult with an advanced solid tumor such as melanoma, head and neck, liver or kidney cancer.

The chain recombines TRBV7-2 with TRBJ1-4; TRBD1 is a possible D gene (5 bases). This CDR3 is built from 13 residues. In germline, CDR1 is SGHTA, CDR2 FQGNSA. V was clipped by 5 bases and J by 6 bases, with 10 bases between them. The CDR3 sequence: CASSRGRDEKLFF. CDR3 bases: TGTGCCAGCAGCAGGGGTCGGGATGAAAAACTGTTTTTT.

The CDR3 sequence: CASSYEGGREKLFF. As DNA, the CDR3 is TGTGCCAGCAGCTACGAGGGTGGACGGGAAAAACTGTTTTTT. The chain couples TRBV7-2 to TRBJ1-4; D unresolved. Per the germline V gene, CDR1 is SGHTA and CDR2 is FQGNSA. Trimming cost V 4 bases and J 8 bases, with 14 bases left between them. The CDR3 sequence is 14 residues long.

This clone was recorded only once. The CDR3 sequence is CASRGTSGLEQFF. CDR3 bases: TGTGCCAGCAGGGGGACTAGCGGCCTTGAGCAGTTCTTC. V gene TRBV6-5 combines with J gene TRBJ2-1, with 11 bases fitting TRBD2. V was pared by 6 bases and J by 9 bases, with 4 bases of the junction left unmatched. Looked up from germline, CDR1 is MNHEY and CDR2 is SVGAGI. The CDR3 has 13 residues.

The rearrangement joins TRBV18 to TRBJ2-7; 8 positions agree with TRBD2. V gave up 1 base and J gave up 2 bases; unmatched junction bases: 7. The CDR3 is 16 amino acids. Germline assignment: CDR1 KGHSH and CDR2 LQKENI. This CDR3 reads CASSPQVLSGTYEQYF. For the CDR3, the DNA is TGTGCCAGCTCACCACAAGTTCTTAGCGGGACCTACGAGCAGTACTTC.

The V and J genes are TRBV25-1 and TRBJ2-3; D call uncertain. With 2 bases removed from V and 2 bases from J, the gap between germline ends came to 17 bases. The CDR3 has 17 residues. Germline V CDR1 and CDR2: MGHDK, SYGVNS. This chain's CDR3 is CASSERAWRNLTDTQYF. The CDR3 region has the DNA TGTGCCAGCAGTGAACGGGCGTGGCGGAACCTCACAGATACGCAGTATTTT.

This chain uses TRBV9 with TRBJ1-2; D is unclear. CDR3 length: 13 amino acids. Germline lookup yields CDR1 SGDLS and CDR2 YYNGEE. The germline V and J ends were trimmed by 4 bases and 8 bases, with 15 bases remaining between them. DNA for the CDR3: TGTGCCAGCAGCCCATCCGGCACGGGAGGCTACACCTTC. As protein: CASSPSGTGGYTF.

The V call is TRBV5-6, the J call TRBJ2-4; tentatively, D is TRBD2 (6 bases). The germline gives CDR1 SGHDT, CDR2 YYEEEE. The CDR3 is 14 residues long. V lost 4 bases, J lost 8 bases, and 16 bases lay in between. CDR3 bases: TGTGCCAGCAGCCGCAGCGGAGGGACGGACATTCAGTACTTC. Its translation: CASSRSGGTDIQYF.

V and J are TRBV10-3 and TRBJ2-7, with TRBD2 identical over 12 bases. V lost 3 bases to trimming and J lost 0 bases; unmatched junction nucleotides: 15. Germline assignment: CDR1 ENHRY and CDR2 SYGVKD. This CDR3 has 20 residues. CDR3 loop: CAISDPRRRGTSGFSYEQYF. The CDR3 nucleotides are TGTGCCATCAGTGATCCCCGTAGGAGGGGGACTAGCGGGTTCTCCTACGAGCAGTACTTC.

The chain uses TRBV18 and TRBJ2-1; D not resolved. There are 14 residues in the CDR3. Trimming took off 3 bases at V and 4 bases at J, with 10 bases between the two ends. Per germline, CDR1 KGHSH and CDR2 LQKENI. CDR3 DNA sequence: TGTGCCAGCTCACCCCCGGGTCCTTACAATGAGCAGTTCTTC. Encoded protein: CASSPPGPYNEQFF. The full variable domain, in which reference TRBV18 and TRBJ2-1 provide the parts outside the CDR3, is NAGVMQNPRHLVRRRGQEARLRCSPMKGHSHVYWYRQLPEEGLKFMVYLQKENIIDESGMPKERFSAEFPKEGPSILRIQQVVRGDSAAYFCASSPPGPYNEQFFGPGTRLTVL.

This rearrangement joins TRBV27 to TRBJ2-5, with D possibly being TRBD2 (6 bases). TRBJ2-7 explains the end of the DNA better; the J call may be wrong. The CDR3 spans 15 residues. The V gene's germline CDR1 is MNHEY and CDR2 SMNVEV (reference sequence). CDR3 amino acids: CASSFISAGNYEQYF. DNA for the CDR3: TGTGCCAGCAGTTTTATTTCTGCGGGAAACTACGAGCAGTACTTC.

This sequence joins TRBV6-1 and TRBJ1-1; weak D call: TRBD1 (5 bases). CDR3 length equals 16 residues. Trimming pared 4 bases from V and 4 bases from J, leaving 19 bases between. Germline V CDR1 and CDR2: MNHNS, SASEGT. CDR3 coding DNA: TGTGCCAGCAGTGGCCCCGCGGGGCTTAAGGGCACTGAAGCTTTCTTT. Translation gives CASSGPAGLKGTEAFF.

The chain couples TRBV7-7 to TRBJ2-1; 11 bases are shared with TRBD2. Trimming at V came to 6 bases and at J to 4 bases, leaving 5 bases not matched to a gene. Per the germline V gene, CDR1 is SSHAT and CDR2 is FNYEAQ (reference sequence). This CDR3 has 15 amino acids. The CDR3 here is CASSPGTSGYNEQFF. The CDR3 region has the DNA TGTGCCAGCAGTCCCGGGACTAGCGGATACAATGAGCAGTTCTTC.

The genes are TRBV5-5 and TRBJ2-7, with 7 bases fitting TRBD1. Germline values: CDR1 SGHKS, CDR2 YYEKEE (reference sequence). This CDR3 is 16 amino acids long. V gave up 0 bases and J gave up 4 bases; unmatched junction bases: 10. Here the CDR3 reads CASSLVVGQGVYEQYF. The CDR3 DNA follows: TGTGCCAGCAGCTTGGTTGTTGGGCAGGGGGTGTACGAGCAGTACTTC.

The chain carries TRBV11-3 and TRBJ2-1; weak D call: TRBD2 (7 bases). V lost 3 bases and J lost 7, with 10 bases in between. CDR1 is SGHNT, CDR2 YENEEA, per germline. CDR3 length: 13 residues. The CDR3, as DNA: TGTGCCAGCAGCTTCGGGGGGCGGAATGAGCAGTTCTTC. Its translation is CASSFGGRNEQFF.

This chain uses TRBV19 with TRBJ2-3, with TRBD1 identical over 7 bases. This CDR3 has 16 residues. V shed 10 bases and J 0 bases; nucleotides not matched to a gene: 13. Per germline, CDR1 LNHDA and CDR2 SQIVND (reference sequence). CDR3 nucleotide sequence: TGTGCCACCCGCCCTCTGACAGGGACGAGCACAGATACGCAGTATTTT. Encoded protein: CATRPLTGTSTDTQYF.

The chain joins TRBV12-5 to TRBJ2-7; D gene unclear. Germline V gene data show CDR1 as LGHNT and CDR2 as FRNRAP. V was clipped by 0 bases and J by 2 bases, with 14 bases between them. CDR3 length: 16 amino acids. The chain's CDR3 is CASGLVSRGSTYEQYF. The DNA for the CDR3 is TGTGCTAGTGGTTTGGTAAGTCGTGGCAGCACCTACGAGCAGTACTTC.

This chain joins TRBV19 and TRBJ1-2; TRBD1 matches at 10 bases. The CDR3 runs to 15 residues. Germline V lookup: CDR1 LNHDA, CDR2 SQIVND (reference sequence). The junction had 10 bases not matched to a gene; V was cut back by 4 bases and J by 8 bases. The CDR3 region has the DNA TGTGCCAGTAGTACTCGAGACAGGGGGCAGAGAGGCTACACCTTC. It codes for CASSTRDRGQRGYTF.

This clone showed up just a few times. This chain connects TRBV5-1 to TRBJ1-2; tentative D call: TRBD1 (5 bases). V lost 4 bases to trimming and J lost 5 bases, with 15 bases between them. CDR1 is SGHRS and CDR2 is YFSETQ in the germline V gene. The CDR3 is made up of 14 amino acids. The CDR3 sequence is CASSPWGDGYGYTF. DNA for the CDR3: TGCGCCAGCAGCCCTTGGGGGGACGGGTATGGCTACACCTTC.